This T cell receptor beta chain was profiled in a study of cytomegalovirus exposure and HLA in healthy donors. The CDR3 loop spans 15 amino acids. Germline values: CDR1 MNHEY, CDR2 SVGAGI. Trimming removed 6 bases from V and 7 bases from J; junction bases left unmatched: 8. In regard to this clone: Its antigen remains unknown.

The PCR employed 60 Vbeta primers together with 13 Jbeta primers. Assay: immunoSEQ multiplex PCR; the TCRdb copy retains only in-frame clones and omits some. Of 150,000 or so clones in the sample, 75% to 80% were seen once. Regarding the study as a whole: It was approximately 160 TCR beta chains that were listed as cytomegalovirus-associated. Most TCR sequences were seen very rarely across donors, but some public TCRs occurred in many.

What was sequenced was PBMCs. The sequence was obtained from a man aged 50 to 59 in good health and CMV-seropositive. This chain joins TRBV6-5 and TRBJ1-6; 8 nucleotides match TRBD1. The CDR3 DNA follows: TGTGCCAGCAGGCCTTTAGACAGGGGAAATTCACCCCTCCACTTT. Its protein is CASRPLDRGNSPLHF.